The present entry profiles one T cell receptor beta chain with its context. This clone was counted a few times. The antigen it binds to is not known. Within one base of it there is no much larger clone, and no base qualities were kept. The CDR3 numbers 14 residues from cysteine through phenylalanine. Of all the DNA, just the CDR3 is kept, 42 bases in frame from base 1. The germline V gene sets CDR1 to MNHGY and CDR2 to SAAAGT. The junction shows trimming of 0 bases on V and 6 bases on J, plus 11 bases between the germline ends. Per the publication, the time point label means: pretreatment tumor sample. A cohort of approximately 30 patients with locally advanced or metastatic urothelial carcinoma, treated at Memorial Sloan Kettering on a trial protocol, was included. All tumor tissue used for sequencing was obtained prior to atezolizumab dosing. The Qiagen DNeasy Blood extraction kit was used to purify genomic DNA from total PBMCs and tumor samples.

These data originate in a study of PD-L1 blockade in urothelial cancer listed by TCRdb under 2017. Regarding the research as a whole: Every patient began therapy around 2014 and was given atezolizumab 1,200 mg intravenously every 3 weeks. Tumors from two patients failed quality control and three patients lacked available tumor, so five were excluded from tumor TCR analyses. Durable clinical benefit was achieved by nine patients but not by the remaining 20. Progression-free survival longer than 6 months counted as durable clinical benefit, and TCR features were additionally tested against both progression-free and overall survival. A median of roughly 1,400 T cells and 1,000 or so unique TCRs was obtained from tumor samples, and a median clonality of about 0.09 and a median T cell proportion of almost 0.1 were observed. About nine tenths of the roughly 29 patients were males with bladder-origin urothelial cancer, and about two thirds of the roughly 30 reported a prior smoking history. Pretreatment tumor samples, along with matched peripheral blood serially collected before and after atezolizumab treatment, were subjected to TCR sequencing. An ECOG performance status of 0 or 1 was recorded for the patients, and 0 to 3 prior chemotherapy regimens had been received by the patients. In the same patients who had TCR sequencing, pretreatment tumors also underwent whole exome sequencing and RNA sequencing. The study, an exploratory multi-omic analysis, examined somatic, immune and clinical correlates of response to PD-L1 blockade with atezolizumab in urothelial cancer. Approximately 30 patients had pretreatment blood TCR-seq, about 25 had at least one posttreatment blood collection, and about 25 had tumor TCR-seq. The study at large found these results: Greater expansion of tumor-associated TCR clones in peripheral blood 3 weeks after the start of treatment was observed in patients with durable benefit (n of about 20, p = 0.022). Small sample size (n of about 30) and many exploratory analyses mean the results are intended to be hypothesis-generating. The tumor samples were FFPE, were not collected immediately before treatment, and were limited to one sample per patient, so heterogeneity may have been missed. The proportion of tumor-infiltrating T lymphocytes was higher in patients with durable benefit (n of about 26, Mann-Whitney p = 0.047).

Synthetic TCR analog templates were spiked into each PCR to estimate absolute template abundance from read counts. For FFPE tumors, housekeeping genes were amplified and quantified to estimate usable DNA and compute T cell fraction. Using the immunoSEQ assay, TCRbeta CDR3 regions were amplified from genomic DNA with bias-controlled V and J gene primers. Sequencing of rearranged TCRbeta segments was done at approximately 20X coverage. The study's own analysis went as follows. Clustering was used to correct sequencing errors, and CDR3s were annotated against IMGT to assign V, D and J genes. Only productive TCRbeta rearrangements were used in downstream analyses, excluding out-of-frame or stop-codon sequences. Clonality was computed as one minus Shannon entropy normalized by the log of the number of unique productive sequences. Fisher's exact test with Benjamini-Hochberg correction, at a threshold of adjusted p below 0.01, was used to find clones that differed between time points or between blood and tumor. TCRdb retrieved this table from immuneACCESS and kept in-frame rearrangements only. Not all clones are present; in checked studies, unresolved V genes account for under half, and no reason is known for the remainder. V and J calls and clone size are copied from that table; D and trimming were computed from the DNA. The sample contains about 36,000 clones, just over 35% of them found a single time. More than 8.5% of the sample is taken by the ten largest.

The chain links TRBV6-8 with TRBJ1-1; a weak D assignment points to TRBD1 (5 bases agree). This clonotype was sampled from a man in his sixties with urothelial cancer. The sequencing used tumor tissue, collected before atezolizumab (anti-PD-L1) treatment. The nucleotide sequence reads TGTGCCAGCAGTTACTCGCGTCAGGGCCCTGAAGCTTTCTTT. It specifies CASSYSRQGPEAFF.